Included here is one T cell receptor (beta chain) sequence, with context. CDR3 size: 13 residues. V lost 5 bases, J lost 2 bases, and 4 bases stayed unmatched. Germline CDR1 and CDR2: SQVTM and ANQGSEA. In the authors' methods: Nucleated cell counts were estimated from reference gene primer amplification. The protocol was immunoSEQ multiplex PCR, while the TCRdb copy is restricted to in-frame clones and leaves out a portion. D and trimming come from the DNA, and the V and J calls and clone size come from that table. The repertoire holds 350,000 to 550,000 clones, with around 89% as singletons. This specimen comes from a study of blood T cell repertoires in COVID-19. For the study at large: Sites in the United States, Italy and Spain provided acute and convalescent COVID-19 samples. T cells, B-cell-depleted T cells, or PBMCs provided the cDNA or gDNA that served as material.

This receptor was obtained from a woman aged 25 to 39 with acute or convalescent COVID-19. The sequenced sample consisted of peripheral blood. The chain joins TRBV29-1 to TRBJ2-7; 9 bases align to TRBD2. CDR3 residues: CSVPAGGPYEQYF. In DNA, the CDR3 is TGCAGCGTTCCGGCGGGGGGGCCCTACGAGCAGTACTTC.